Listed here are 30 T cell receptor beta chains from one sample, sequenced in a study of T cell repertoires in cytomegalovirus infection. Via MiXCR, TCRdb re-called the reads, giving one row per CDR3 protein. The table shows hundreds of thousands of distinct CDR3 sequences, with 30% to 35% occurring only once. The antigens of these receptors remain unknown. The sequences come from cultured CD8+ T cells from PBMCs, collected from culture after CMV antigen stimulation. The receptors originated from a human donor in good health (CMV status not recorded). Some clones in this sample may be carry-over from other donors' samples.

This clonotype was observed at least ten times. The chain combines TRBV7-6 with TRBJ2-1, with a tentative D call TRBD2 (6 bases). The germline V gene encodes CDR1 SGHVS and CDR2 FNYEAQ. Trimming pared 5 bases from V and 0 bases from J, leaving 11 bases between. The CDR3 is 15 amino acids. The DNA for the CDR3 is TGTGCCAGCAGCAAACGGGGGAGCTCCTACAATGAGCAGTTCTTC. Translating it yields CASSKRGSSYNEQFF.

The table lists this clonotype with many counts. The V call is TRBV7-9, the J call TRBJ1-1; 9 bases align to TRBD1. Germline CDR1 is SEHNR and CDR2 is FQNEAQ (reference sequence). Trimming at V came to 4 bases and at J to 1 base, leaving 4 bases not matched to a gene. The CDR3 runs to 15 residues. The DNA of the CDR3 is TGTGCCAGCAGCTCACGACAGGGGGGGAACACTGAAGCTTTCTTT. This gives the protein CASSSRQGGNTEAFF. The entire variable domain, with the rest obtained from reference TRBV7-9 and TRBJ1-1, is as follows: DTGVSQNPRHKITKRGQNVTFRCDPISEHNRLYWYRQTLGQGPEFLTYFQNEAQLEKSRLLSDRFSAERPKGSFSTLEIQRTEQGDSAMYLCASSSRQGGNTEAFFGQGTRLTVV.

Comments on this clonotype: One end of the junction is discordant with germline, which a read error may explain. The rearrangement links TRBV7-8 to TRBJ2-2; either TRBD1 or TRBD2 may supply D (6 bases each). The CDR3 length is 17 residues. Germline loops: CDR1 SGHVS, CDR2 FQNEAQ. DNA of the CDR3: TGTGCCAACAGCTTAAACCCCTCGGGGGCAATGGCCGGGGAGCTGTTTTTT. Amino acids: CANSLNPSGAMAGELFF.

In regard to this clonotype: One junction end does not reproduce the germline sequence, and a read error may be involved. The chain couples TRBV7-4 to TRBJ2-1, with unresolved D. CDR3 length: 15 residues. Germline CDR1 and CDR2: SGHVT and SQSDAQ. The CDR3 sequence: CASSLVSAGGNEQVF. The CDR3 DNA reads as TGTGCCAGCAGCTTAGTTTCCGCAGGTGGGAATGAGCAGGTCTTC.

In its sample, this clonotype was seen a few times. The gene calls are TRBV2 and TRBJ1-1, with 7 bases lining up with TRBD1. Losses at the gene ends were 8 bases for V and 5 bases for J; bases not matched to a gene: 8. CDR1 and CDR2 (germline): SNHLY, FYNNEI. The CDR3 extends over 13 amino acids. CDR3 in amino acids: CASPQGMRTEAFF. The CDR3 nucleotides are TGTGCCAGCCCACAGGGGATGAGGACTGAAGCTTTCTTT.

The chain uses TRBV29-1 and TRBJ2-6; perhaps D is TRBD1 or TRBD2 (5 bases each). V lost 2 bases and J lost 1, with 15 bases in between. This CDR3 has 17 residues. Germline-derived CDR1 and CDR2 are SQVTM and ANQGSEA. CDR3 loop: CSVENGDVRSGANVLTF. Here the CDR3 DNA reads TGCAGCGTTGAAAACGGGGACGTGCGGTCTGGGGCCAACGTCCTGACTTTC. Drawing the rest from reference TRBV29-1 and TRBJ2-6, the complete variable domain is SAVISQKPSRDICQRGTSLTIQCQVDSQVTMMFWYRQQPGQSLTLIATANQGSEATYESGFVIDKFPISRPNLTFSTLTVSNMSPEDSSIYLCSVENGDVRSGANVLTFGAGSRLTVL.

This clonotype has a handful of counts. V usage is TRBV6-5 and J usage is TRBJ2-1; D possibly uses TRBD1 or TRBD2 (5 bases each). CDR3 size: 16 residues. Looked up from germline, CDR1 is MNHEY and CDR2 is SVGAGI. V lost 4 bases and J lost 2, with 15 bases in between. The CDR3 nucleotides are TGTGCCAGCAGTTCAAACCCCGGGACCGCCTACAATGAGCAGTTCTTC. Its translation: CASSSNPGTAYNEQFF.

The genes are TRBV18 and TRBJ2-7, with 8 bases that match TRBD2. Germline loops: CDR1 KGHSH, CDR2 LQKENI. The ends lost 6 bases at V and 1 base at J; junction bases unmatched: 11. This CDR3 is built from 16 residues. CDR3 region: CASSVSSGGASYEQYF. CDR3 bases: TGTGCCAGCTCGGTCTCGAGCGGGGGAGCTTCCTACGAGCAGTACTTC.

This clonotype was seen more than once but under ten times. J is TRBJ1-1 and V is TRBV6-1, with D perhaps TRBD1 (5 bases). Germline CDR1 reads MNHNS; CDR2 reads SASEGT. V was cut by 3 bases and J by 4 bases, with 6 bases left in between. CDR3 size: 12 residues. DNA for the CDR3: TGTGCCAGCAGTGAGGGGACCACTGAAGCTTTCTTT. Translated: CASSEGTTEAFF.

This clonotype has a handful of counts. This chain joins TRBV7-3 and TRBJ2-1, with a weak D call TRBD2 (6 bases). The CDR3 length is 14 residues. The germline V and J ends were trimmed by 2 bases and 9 bases, with 14 bases remaining between them. Germline values: CDR1 SGHTA, CDR2 FQGTGA. DNA of the CDR3: TGTGCCAGCAGCTTAGTAGGAGGGTTTGGTGAGCAGTTCTTC. Its translation: CASSLVGGFGEQFF.

The chain employs TRBV12-3 or TRBV12-4 and TRBJ2-7; D may be TRBD1 (6 bases). Trimming left V 0 bases short and J 8 bases short, with 8 bases between. The CDR3 covers 12 residues. The CDR3 here is CASSLAQGKQYF. In nucleotides, the CDR3 is TGTGCCAGCAGTTTAGCACAGGGAAAGCAGTACTTC.

Many counts were recorded for this clonotype. The J gene is TRBJ2-7, the V gene TRBV4-2; a weak D match, TRBD2 (7 bases). The CDR3 has 16 amino acids. Deletions cut 0 bases from V and 4 bases from J, with 16 bases between. In germline, CDR1 is LGHNA, CDR2 YNFKEQ. CDR3 region: CASSQDLNGGLYEQYV. In DNA form, the CDR3 reads TGTGCCAGCAGCCAAGATCTGAACGGGGGGCTATACGAGCAGTACGTC.

The sample holds a few counts of this clonotype. V and J are TRBV11-2 and TRBJ1-6; 9 bases align to TRBD1. The CDR3 runs to 15 residues. CDR1 is SGHAT, CDR2 FQNNGV, per germline. The junction had 7 bases not matched to a gene; V was cut back by 5 bases and J by 8 bases. CDR3 bases: TGTGCCAGCAGCCGCGGGACAGGGTCGTATTCACCCCTCCACTTT. Its translation is CASSRGTGSYSPLHF.

The chain combines TRBV27 with TRBJ1-5, with D tentatively TRBD1 (5 bases). V gave up 6 bases and J gave up 0 bases, with 21 bases separating them. Germline V gene sequence: CDR1 MNHEY, CDR2 SMNVEV (reference sequence). The CDR3 is 18 residues long. In DNA form, the CDR3 reads TGTGCCAGCAGCACCGCCCAGGGCGCGGGGAGTAGCAATCAGCCCCAGCATTTT. This encodes CASSTAQGAGSSNQPQHF.

In its sample, this clonotype was seen many times. The gene calls are TRBV7-2 and TRBJ1-5, with a weak D call TRBD1 (6 bases). CDR1 is SGHTA and CDR2 is FQGNSA in the germline V gene. This CDR3 region has 13 residues. V was clipped by 4 bases and J by 6 bases, with 10 bases between them. This CDR3 is CASSWGQRQPQHF. Here the CDR3 DNA reads TGTGCCAGCAGCTGGGGACAACGTCAGCCCCAGCATTTT.

The table lists this clonotype with many counts. J is TRBJ1-2 and V is TRBV7-9, with 7 bases fitting TRBD1. V shed 0 bases, J shed 4 bases, and the junction held 2 bases outside the gene matches. CDR1 and CDR2 from the germline V gene are SEHNR and FQNEAQ (reference sequence). The CDR3 spans 14 residues. CDR3 in DNA: TGTGCCAGCAGCTTAGCCGGGACAGTCTATGGCTACACCTTC. Protein product: CASSLAGTVYGYTF.

The count of this clonotype is one. The gene calls are TRBV7-3 and TRBJ2-1, with 8 bases fitting TRBD2. This CDR3 comprises 14 residues. V gave up 5 bases and J gave up 8 bases; unmatched junction bases: 8. The germline V gene has CDR1 SGHTA and CDR2 FQGTGA. The DNA of the CDR3 is TGTGCCAGCAGCCCTTCGGGGGGGGTCGATGAGCAGTTCTTC. It encodes CASSPSGGVDEQFF.

This clonotype was recorded at least ten times. The CDR3 coding sequence is TGTGCCAGCAGCGAGGGCATATGGCAGTACTTC. This encodes CASSEGIWQYF. The genes are TRBV7-9 and TRBJ2-7, with D perhaps matching TRBD2 (5 bases). The CDR3 is 11 residues long. The V gene lost 5 bases and the J gene lost 9 bases, with 11 bases spanning the gap. CDR1 SEHNR and CDR2 FQNEAQ come from the germline V gene (reference sequence).

A remark on this clonotype: This could be a read error, since a much larger clone is one nucleotide away. The gene calls are TRBV7-2 and TRBJ2-2; TRBD1 is a possible D gene (6 bases). Trimming took off 1 base at V and 1 base at J, with 7 bases between the two ends. Germline CDR1 reads SGHTA; CDR2 reads FQGNSA. The CDR3 has 15 amino acids. CDR3 in DNA: TGTACCAGCAGCTTAGAGGGACAGAACACCGGGGAGCTGTTTTTT. This translates into CTSSLEGQNTGELFF.

This chain uses TRBV7-4 with TRBJ1-1; D gene uncertain. The length of the CDR3 is 13 residues. CDR1 SGHVT and CDR2 SQSDAQ come from the germline V gene. Trimming took off 4 bases at V and 4 bases at J, with 10 bases between the two ends. CDR3 protein: CASSWIIGTEAFF. The CDR3 coding sequence is TGTGCCAGCAGCTGGATTATCGGCACTGAAGCTTTCTTT.

There are a few counts of this clonotype. This chain uses TRBV5-6 with TRBJ1-6, with 10 bases identical to TRBD1. The V and J ends lost 6 bases and 7 bases, in that order; junction bases with no gene match: 7. Per the germline V gene, CDR1 is SGHDT and CDR2 is YYEEEE. This CDR3 region has 15 residues. CDR3 in amino acids: CASTRQGASNSPLHF. The CDR3 nucleotides read TGTGCCAGCACCCGACAGGGGGCAAGCAATTCACCCCTCCACTTT. Based on the CDR3 plus reference TRBV5-6 and TRBJ1-6, the full variable domain is DAGVTQSPTHLIKTRGQQVTLRCSPKSGHDTVSWYQQALGQGPQFIFQYYEEEERQRGNFPDRFSGHQFPNYSSELNVNALLLGDSALYLCASTRQGASNSPLHFGNGTRLTVT.

This clonotype was counted only a few times. The chain links TRBV4-3 to TRBJ1-2; D remains unclear. This CDR3 comprises 14 residues. V was shortened by 4 bases and J by 4 bases, with 13 bases between the two germline ends. The germline gives CDR1 LGHNA, CDR2 YSLEER. In DNA form, the CDR3 reads TGCGCCAGCAGCCCCGGGAGCGACGGCTATGGCTACACCTTC. Its translation: CASSPGSDGYGYTF.

This clonotype was counted between two and nine times. V usage is TRBV19 and J usage is TRBJ2-1; the match to TRBD1 covers 9 bases. V shed 1 base and J 1 base; nucleotides not matched to a gene: 2. Germline CDR1 is LNHDA and CDR2 is SQIVND (reference sequence). This CDR3 region has 16 residues. CDR3 in amino acids: CASSIGTGVSYNEQFF. In nucleotides, the CDR3 is TGTGCCAGTAGTATAGGGACAGGGGTTTCCTACAATGAGCAGTTCTTC.

V and J are TRBV9 and TRBJ2-2; 8 nucleotides align to TRBD2. The germline V gene encodes CDR1 SGDLS and CDR2 YYNGEE. The CDR3 length is 15 residues. The J segment lost 2 bases and the V segment lost 0 bases, leaving 0 bases of the junction unmatched. For the CDR3, the DNA is TGTGCCAGCAGCGTAGGGACTAGCAACACCGGGGAGCTGTTTTTT. It codes for CASSVGTSNTGELFF.

The table lists this clonotype with a few counts. CDR3 amino acids: CASSSILKTSYEQYV. In DNA form, the CDR3 reads TGTGCCAGCAGCTCGATATTGAAAACCTCCTACGAGCAGTACGTC. This rearrangement joins TRBV28 to TRBJ2-7; D is unclear. CDR3 length: 15 residues. Deletions cut 6 bases from V and 0 bases from J, with 15 bases between. CDR1 is MDHEN, CDR2 SYDVKM, per germline.

Comments on this clonotype: A much larger clone lies one base from this, so it may be a read error. The CDR3 does not end in the conserved phenylalanine or tryptophan, so this is likely a read error. The V gene is TRBV7-3, the J gene TRBJ2-5, with 16 bases identical to TRBD2. The ends lost 5 bases at V and 5 bases at J; junction bases unmatched: 5. The CDR3 has 16 residues. The germline gives CDR1 SGHTA, CDR2 FQGTGA. The CDR3, as DNA: TGTGCCAGCAGCCCGGGACTAGCGGGGGGGCCGGAGACCCAGTACTCC. Protein: CASSPGLAGGPETQYS.

This chain uses TRBV19 with TRBJ1-5, with TRBD1 identical over 7 bases. The CDR3 covers 16 residues. V lost 6 bases, J lost 6 bases, and 14 bases stayed unmatched. Germline CDR1 LNHDA, CDR2 SQIVND (reference sequence). CDR3 protein: CASSPPGQVGGQPQHF. The CDR3 DNA reads TGTGCCAGTAGCCCCCCCGGACAGGTGGGCGGTCAGCCCCAGCATTTT.

This clonotype was detected ten times or more. The rearrangement uses TRBV7-9 and TRBJ2-5; D possibly matches TRBD1 or TRBD2 (5 bases each). CDR1 SEHNR and CDR2 FQNEAQ come from the germline V gene (reference sequence). Trimming shortened V by 5 bases and J by 1 base, and 20 bases separated the two germline ends. CDR3 length equals 17 residues. The chain's CDR3 is CASSGKWDVESQETQYF. The CDR3 DNA is TGTGCCAGCAGCGGCAAATGGGACGTCGAATCCCAAGAGACCCAGTACTTC.

The rearrangement links TRBV25-1 to TRBJ2-3; 10 bases align to TRBD1. Germline assignment: CDR1 MGHDK and CDR2 SYGVNS. The CDR3 runs 15 residues. V trimming: 7 bases; J trimming: 6 bases; junction bases outside the gene matches: 10. The CDR3 sequence is CASTDGTGAGDTQYF. CDR3 nucleotides: TGTGCCAGCACCGACGGGACAGGGGCAGGGGATACGCAGTATTTT.

There are many counts of this clonotype. The chain uses TRBV7-2 and TRBJ1-6; D is uncertain. V lost 2 bases to trimming and J lost 4 bases, with 18 bases between them. CDR1 and CDR2 (germline): SGHTA, FQGNSA. CDR3 length: 18 amino acids. CDR3 loop: CASSLTAGWRSYNSPLHF. CDR3 coding DNA: TGTGCCAGCAGCTTAACCGCCGGTTGGAGGAGTTATAATTCACCCCTCCACTTT.